This T cell receptor (beta chain) comes out of a study of Ad26.COV2.S vaccination and SARS-CoV-2 variants. Stated treatment: 15 to 20 received Ad26.COV2.S at low or high dose, single or two shots; roughly five received placebo; per-sample allocation not given. Vaccine and placebo recipients were sampled on day 63 after the first injection. Here immunoSEQ multiplex PCR was the method, and the copy in TCRdb shows in-frame clones only, minus some. The profile shows 380,000 or so clones, approximately 86% of them singletons. The CDR3 covers 13 residues. Germline lookup yields CDR1 ENHRY and CDR2 SYGVKD. Between the trimmed V and J ends, which lost 11 bases and 9 bases, there was a span of 20 bases.

The chain uses TRBV10-3 and TRBJ2-1; possible D gene TRBD1, 5 bases. The sequences come from peripheral blood, collected in a trial of Ad26.COV2.S vaccine versus placebo. The clonotype comes from a person between 18 and 60 years old who received the Ad26.COV2.S COVID-19 vaccine or a placebo. The CDR3 sequence: CAAVGVGLGEQFF. For the CDR3, the DNA is TGTGCCGCCGTAGGGGTTGGTCTTGGTGAGCAGTTCTTC.